These T cell receptor beta chains were read from a single sample in a study of a mutant IDH1 vaccine in newly diagnosed glioma. These TCRs' antigens remain unknown. The method was immunoSEQ multiplex PCR; TCRdb's version includes in-frame clones alone and lacks a portion of them. This sample yields 23,000 or so clones, of which roughly 78% are seen a single time; around 7.5% belongs to the top ten. The sample here was PBMCs, taken from a glioma patient whose treatment included an IDH1 peptide vaccine. Receptors originate from a man in his forties with glioma. CDR3s include the opening cysteine and the closing phenylalanine or tryptophan. The order of the fields is CDR3 DNA, CDR3 protein, V gene, J gene, clone size, D gene. The D gene is left open where the match is weak. The listing skips clone size in some rows; elsewhere it reads once, few, many or a size class.

TGTGCCAGTAGTATTTTAAACAATGAGCAGTTCTTC	CASSILNNEQFF	TRBV19	TRBJ2-1	few	-
TGTGCCAGCAGTTTGGTCCAGGATGAAAAACTGTTTTTT	CASSLVQDEKLFF	TRBV27	TRBJ1-4	-	-
TGTGCCAGCAGCTTAGCAGGATTCACCGGGACAGGTGATAGCGGGAGTGCGTTCTTC	CASSLAGFTGTGDSGSAFF	TRBV7-9	TRBJ2-1	-	-
TGTGCCAGCAACACGCACGGGGGGGGGCGACGAAACACCATATATTTT	CASNTHGGGRRNTIYF	TRBV28	TRBJ1-3	-	-
TGTGCCAGCAGCCATGTTAGGACTAGCGGGGACGGAGTAACCGGGGAGCTGTTTTTT	CASSHVRTSGDGVTGELFF	TRBV14	TRBJ2-2	-	TRBD2
TGTGCCAGCAGTTGGACAGCGGGAGGCCCTGAGCAGTACTTC	CASSWTAGGPEQYF	TRBV6-5	TRBJ2-7	-	TRBD2
TGTGCCAGTAGTAGGGGCACCGGGGAGCTGTTTTTT	CASSRGTGELFF	TRBV19	TRBJ2-2	-	-
TGTGCCAGCAGCACCACTAGCGGGAGTATCACAGATACGCAGTATTTT	CASSTTSGSITDTQYF	TRBV5-4	TRBJ2-3	-	TRBD2
TGTGCCAGCAGCTTAACAGGGGGAGGCGAAAAACTGTTTTTT	CASSLTGGGEKLFF	TRBV7-2	TRBJ1-4	-	TRBD1
TGTGCCAGCAGTTACTCAAGCGTACGGGACACTGAAGCTTTCTTT	CASSYSSVRDTEAFF	TRBV6-5	TRBJ1-1	-	-
TGCGCCAGCAGCCAAAAATTCACCGGGGAGCTGTTTTTT	CASSQKFTGELFF	TRBV4-3	TRBJ2-2	-	-
TGTGCCAGCAGTTGGACGACTAGCGGGAGCACAGATACGCAGTATTTT	CASSWTTSGSTDTQYF	TRBV2	TRBJ2-3	-	TRBD2
TGTGCCAGCAGCCAAGATGTGGGGATCCAAGAGACCCAGTACTTC	CASSQDVGIQETQYF	TRBV14	TRBJ2-5	-	-
TGTGCCAGCCGGGCGGGGGAGACTGAAGCTTTCTTT	CASRAGETEAFF	TRBV25-1	TRBJ1-1	few	-
TGTGCCAGCAGTCAAGGCGGGAGCTACACCTTC	CASSQGGSYTF	TRBV6-1	TRBJ1-2	-	-
TGTGCCAGCAGGGAAGGGGGCGGAACCTATGGCTACACCTTC	CASREGGGTYGYTF	TRBV5-4	TRBJ1-2	once	TRBD1
TGTGCCAGCAGTTCCAGACAGGTCTACGAGCAGTACTTC	CASSSRQVYEQYF	TRBV27	TRBJ2-7	-	-
TGTGCCAGCAGTGAATACGCCGACCCGGGGTACGAGCAGTACTTC	CASSEYADPGYEQYF	TRBV6-1	TRBJ2-7	-	-
TGCGCCAGCAGCCAAGTAGGGGTGATCTCTGGGGCCAACGTCCTGACTTTC	CASSQVGVISGANVLTF	TRBV4-1	TRBJ2-6	-	-
TGTGCCAGCACGGGAGAAGCGACAGCAAACTATGGCTACACCTTC	CASTGEATANYGYTF	TRBV2	TRBJ1-2	-	-
TGTGCCAGCAGTTACTCGAAAGCACTCAATTCACCCCTCCACTTT	CASSYSKALNSPLHF	TRBV6-6	TRBJ1-6	-	-
TGTGCCAGCAGTGAAGCAGGGGTGGGCACAGATACGCAGTATTTT	CASSEAGVGTDTQYF	TRBV2	TRBJ2-3	once	-
TGTGCCAGCAGCTTAGGAGGGACTAGCGGGAGCAGAGAGCAGTTCTTC	CASSLGGTSGSREQFF	TRBV11-3	TRBJ2-1	-	TRBD2
TGTGCCAGCAGCGGAACCCAAGAGACCCAGTACTTC	CASSGTQETQYF	TRBV7-6	TRBJ2-5	-	-
TGTGCCAGCAGGCTAGGAGGTTCTGCCTCCTACAATGAGCAGTTCTTC	CASRLGGSASYNEQFF	TRBV27	TRBJ2-1	-	-
TGTGCCAGCAGCTTCATGGGGCGCGGAAATTCACCCCTCCACTTT	CASSFMGRGNSPLHF	TRBV7-9	TRBJ1-6	-	-
TGTGCCAGCAGTTTTGGGGGGGGGCTGAACACTGAAGCTTTCTTT	CASSFGGGLNTEAFF	TRBV27	TRBJ1-1	once	-
TGTGCCAGCAGCTTAACCGGACAGGGGGCGTATGGCTACACCTTC	CASSLTGQGAYGYTF	TRBV5-4	TRBJ1-2	-	TRBD1
TGCGCCAGCAGCTTGTTGGGGCTGCGCGATCAGCCCCAGCATTTT	CASSLLGLRDQPQHF	TRBV5-1	TRBJ1-5	-	-
TGTGCCAGTAAGCGGGACAGGAATCAGCCCCAGCATTTT	CASKRDRNQPQHF	TRBV19	TRBJ1-5	few	TRBD1
TGTGCCAGCAGTTACCTAGACAGGGGGAACACTGAAGCTTTCTTT	CASSYLDRGNTEAFF	TRBV6-6	TRBJ1-1	-	TRBD1
TGTGCCAGCAGCTCCCAGGGCATCGGGGAGCTGTTTTTT	CASSSQGIGELFF	TRBV7-9	TRBJ2-2	-	-
TGTGCCAGCAGTGACTCTGCCCGAAAGGGGGGGTACAATGAGCAGTTCTTC	CASSDSARKGGYNEQFF	TRBV6-4	TRBJ2-1	few	-
TGTGCCAGCTCACCACCTCAGACAGGGACCGAGACCCAGTACTTC	CASSPPQTGTETQYF	TRBV18	TRBJ2-5	-	TRBD1
TGCAGCGTCTACACAGGGGCTGAAGCTTTCTTT	CSVYTGAEAFF	TRBV29-1	TRBJ1-1	-	TRBD1
TGCGCCAGCAGCCAATCGAGTAGTTTCAATGAGCAGTTCTTC	CASSQSSSFNEQFF	TRBV4-1	TRBJ2-1	few	-
TGTGCCATCAGTGAGTCGAGTGGGGATTTGAACACCGGGGAGCTGTTTTTT	CAISESSGDLNTGELFF	TRBV10-3	TRBJ2-2	-	-
TGCGCCAGCAGCTTAATAGAGCAAGGGAGCGGGACCCAGTACTTC	CASSLIEQGSGTQYF	TRBV5-1	TRBJ2-5	-	-
TGTGCCAGCAGCCAGGGGACAGGGGCTGGTGGCTACACCTTC	CASSQGTGAGGYTF	TRBV27	TRBJ1-2	-	TRBD1
TGTGCCAGCAGTGAACGCCTAGCGGGCAACACCGGGGAGCTGTTTTTT	CASSERLAGNTGELFF	TRBV6-1	TRBJ2-2	-	TRBD2
TGTGCCAGCAGCTTAAACAGGGGGGGACAAGAGACCCAGTACTTC	CASSLNRGGQETQYF	TRBV7-2	TRBJ2-5	-	-
TGTGCCAGCAGCTTAGAAATGACTAGCGGGAGTGGTTGGGCCCACGAGCAGTACTTC	CASSLEMTSGSGWAHEQYF	TRBV11-2	TRBJ2-7	-	TRBD2
TGCAGCGTAGCCGATGGACAGGAAGTACAGCCCCAGCATTTT	CSVADGQEVQPQHF	TRBV29-1	TRBJ1-5	few	TRBD1